This TCR beta chain emerged from a study of blood T cell repertoires in COVID-19. Study-level information: Samples of COVID-19 (acute and convalescent) were obtained from the United States, Italy and Spain. Sources were T cells, B-cell-depleted T cells, or PBMCs; the material itself was cDNA or gDNA.

CDR3 length: 14 amino acids. Germline V lookup: CDR1 GTSNPN, CDR2 SVGIG (reference sequence). V was clipped by 0 bases and J by 1 base; unmatched bases: 2. Under the authors' procedure: Quantification of nucleated cells was approximated via reference gene primer amplification. Measured with immunoSEQ multiplex PCR; TCRdb has only the in-frame clones, and not every one. V and J calls plus clone size are reproduced from that table; the DNA served to infer D and trimming. The table includes 110,000 or so clones, around four fifths detected once. This TCR was sampled from a middle-aged woman with acute or convalescent COVID-19. The J gene is TRBJ2-7, the V gene TRBV30; 8 nucleotides agree with TRBD1. The sequencing sample was made of peripheral blood. This chain's CDR3 is CAWSVGQGSYEQYF. CDR3 DNA sequence: TGTGCCTGGAGTGTAGGACAGGGATCCTACGAGCAGTACTTC.